A selection of T cell receptor beta chains follows, all from one sample in a study of CD8 T cells in ankylosing spondylitis. TCRdb re-called the 5' RACE reads through MiXCR, storing one row per CDR3 protein. The sample lists 200,000 to 250,000 distinct CDR3 sequences, roughly 8.2% occurring once. What was sequenced was blood, either unsorted or a sorted T cell fraction (not recorded which). These receptors came from a female donor with ankylosing spondylitis or in good health (not recorded which). The CDR3 runs from the conserved cysteine through the conserved F or W. Each record gives: clone size, J gene, V gene, D gene, CDR3 DNA, CDR3 protein. D genes are given only for firm matches. Expanded clones get a size class; other rows say once, few or many, or leave the size out.

many	TRBJ1-2	TRBV15	TRBD1	TGTGCCACCAGCAGAGCCCCGGGACAGGGGGCAAGTGGCTACACCTTC	CATSRAPGQGASGYTF
.	TRBJ1-2	TRBV10-1	.	TGCGCCAGCCCTCCCCTCGATAACTATGGCTACACCTTC	CASPPLDNYGYTF
many	TRBJ2-1	TRBV10-3	TRBD1	TGTGCCATCAGACCGAGGGACAGGGGAGATGAGCAGTTCTTC	CAIRPRDRGDEQFF
.	TRBJ2-7	TRBV7-2	.	TGTGCCAGCAGCTTAGTATTGGGGGGGCTACCTGGAGAGCAGTACTTC	CASSLVLGGLPGEQYF
many	TRBJ2-1	TRBV20-1	TRBD2	TGCAGTGCTAGAGACCTAGCGGGAAGCAATGAGCAGTTCTTC	CSARDLAGSNEQFF
many	TRBJ1-1	TRBV20-1	TRBD1	TGCAGTGCTAGAGGGGGAGGACAGGGCCACACTGAAGCTTTCTTT	CSARGGGQGHTEAFF
many	TRBJ1-2	TRBV12-3/TRBV12-4	.	TGTGCCAGCAGTTTTTCGGACTATGGCTACACCTTC	CASSFSDYGYTF
many	TRBJ2-1	TRBV11-2	TRBD2	TGTGCCAGCAGTTTAGCGGATGCGGGGGGACATGAGCAGTTCTTC	CASSLADAGGHEQFF
many	TRBJ1-5	TRBV20-1	.	TGCAGTGCTAGAGAGGTGAGGGGGACTCAGCCCCAGCATTTT	CSAREVRGTQPQHF
many	TRBJ2-5	TRBV20-1	.	TGCAGTGCCAGGAAGGGCCCGGAGACCCAGTACTTC	CSARKGPETQYF
many	TRBJ1-1	TRBV12-3/TRBV12-4	TRBD1	TGTGCCAGCGGGTACCGGGACAGGGGACCTGAAGCTTTCTTT	CASGYRDRGPEAFF
few	TRBJ2-2	TRBV7-9	TRBD2	TGTGCCAGCAACCCTAGCGGGAGCTCCGGGGAGCTGTTTTTT	CASNPSGSSGELFF
many	TRBJ1-1	TRBV6-1	.	TGTGCCATCCGGGACCGAGGGAGCGCTGAAGCTTTCTTT	CAIRDRGSAEAFF
many	TRBJ2-1	TRBV4-2	.	TGTGCCAGCAGCCAAGGGCCCTGGGCTAGCGAGAAAGATGATGAGCAGTTCTTC	CASSQGPWASEKDDEQFF
few	TRBJ1-1	TRBV6-1	.	TGTGCCAGCAGTGAAGCTACAGGCCTTCGGGCTGAAGCTTTCTTT	CASSEATGLRAEAFF
many	TRBJ2-1	TRBV3-1	.	TGTGCCAGCAGTCCCCCCTTTGGGGTAAATGAGCAGTTCTTC	CASSPPFGVNEQFF
many	TRBJ1-4	TRBV18	TRBD1	TGTGCCAGCTCCCCTACAGGGGTCGAAAAACTGTTTTTT	CASSPTGVEKLFF
.	TRBJ2-7	TRBV20-1	.	TGCAGTGCTAGTTTCAGCGCTGATTACGAGCAGTACTTC	CSASFSADYEQYF
.	TRBJ2-1	TRBV7-2	.	TGTGCCAGCAGCCCGGGACTTCGCTACAATGAGCAGTTCTTC	CASSPGLRYNEQFF
few	TRBJ2-1	TRBV5-4	TRBD1	TGTGCCAGCAGCTCACGCCCGATCAGACAGGGGGCGGGATACAATGAGCAGTTCTTC	CASSSRPIRQGAGYNEQFF
few	TRBJ1-1	TRBV20-1	TRBD1	TGCAGTGCCCCGGCCACGGGACAGACTTTTTGGAACACTGAAGCTTTCTTT	CSAPATGQTFWNTEAFF
.	TRBJ2-1	TRBV7-3	.	TGTGCCAGCAGCTTAAAAGGCCCCACCCCTAATGAGCAGTTCTTC	CASSLKGPTPNEQFF
.	TRBJ2-5	TRBV28	.	TGTGCCAACGGGGTCGGTGAGACCCAGTACTTC	CANGVGETQYF
few	TRBJ2-6	TRBV7-2	.	TGTGCCAGCAGCCCCTCGGGCGGCTCTGGGGCCAACGTCCTGACTTTC	CASSPSGGSGANVLTF
many	TRBJ2-7	TRBV20-1	.	TGCAGTGGGACCGCGAAATACGAGCAGTACTTC	CSGTAKYEQYF
many	TRBJ2-2	TRBV5-1	TRBD2	TGCGCCAGCAAGGTCCCGGGAGGGCTGAGCGGCACCGGGGAGCTGTTTTTT	CASKVPGGLSGTGELFF
many	TRBJ2-5	TRBV5-5	TRBD2	TGTGCCAGCAGCCCCCCGGGCGGGACTATGCAAGAGACCCAGTACTTC	CASSPPGGTMQETQYF
many	TRBJ2-3	TRBV6-5	TRBD1	TGTGCCAGCAGTAACCGGGACAGGGGTGCAGATACGCAGTATTTT	CASSNRDRGADTQYF
few	TRBJ2-1	TRBV7-9	TRBD2	TGTGCCAGCAGCCTCTCTTTACTAGCGTTGGGCAATGAGCAGTTCTTC	CASSLSLLALGNEQFF
many	TRBJ1-1	TRBV12-3/TRBV12-4	TRBD1	TGTGCCAGCACCGAAACGGACAGGAAAGCTTTCTTT	CASTETDRKAFF
many	TRBJ2-7	TRBV6-5	.	TGTGCCAGCAGTTACGAGGCGGGCCGCGCTGCCTACGAGCAGTACTTC	CASSYEAGRAAYEQYF
.	TRBJ1-2	TRBV7-9	TRBD1	TGTGCCAGCAGTTCGGGACAGGGGTTTGGAGGCTACACCTTC	CASSSGQGFGGYTF
many	TRBJ1-2	TRBV13	.	TGTGCCAGCAGCTCCCTCTCTGGGGGGGGCTACACCTTC	CASSSLSGGGYTF
few	TRBJ2-1	TRBV7-2	.	TGTGCCAGCAGCATCAACACAGGGGGGGGTGAGCAGTTCTTC	CASSINTGGGEQFF
many	TRBJ1-1	TRBV3-1	.	TGTGCCAGCAGCCTACAGGGTGAAGGGAACACTGAAGCTTTCTTT	CASSLQGEGNTEAFF
many	TRBJ2-2	TRBV12-3/TRBV12-4	.	TGTGCCAGCAGCCAGGGTCCCGGGGAGCTGTTTTTT	CASSQGPGELFF
many	TRBJ2-7	TRBV14	.	TGTGCCAGCAGCCTTGAAAGGGAAAGAGGCGAGCAGTACTTC	CASSLERERGEQYF
many	TRBJ2-5	TRBV20-1	.	TGCAGTGCTAGAGATCCTAGGACCGTCGAGACCCAGTACTTC	CSARDPRTVETQYF
.	TRBJ2-1	TRBV7-2	TRBD2	TGTGCCAGCAGCTTAGAGGCTAGCGGGAGATACGGCTATGAGCAGTTCTTC	CASSLEASGRYGYEQFF
many	TRBJ1-4	TRBV6-5	TRBD1	TGTGCCAGCAGTACTATGACAGGGACAACTAATGAAAAACTGTTTTTT	CASSTMTGTTNEKLFF
many	TRBJ2-3	TRBV18	.	TGTGCCAGCTCACCACCGAGGCAGGGATCAGATACGCAGTATTTT	CASSPPRQGSDTQYF
many	TRBJ2-2	TRBV7-9	.	TGTGCCAGCAGCTTAGGTGCGAACACCGGGGAGCTGTTTTTT	CASSLGANTGELFF
many	TRBJ2-5	TRBV20-1	.	TGCAGTGCTAGACAGGGGCGGGAGACCCAGTACTTC	CSARQGRETQYF
many	TRBJ2-7	TRBV27	.	TGTGCCAGCAGTTTAACGGCCGGACAGTTTACATACGAGCAGTACTTC	CASSLTAGQFTYEQYF
many	TRBJ1-1	TRBV7-2	.	TGTGCCAGCAGCTCCCTAGCCCGGCGGGGGCTGGTCGAAGCTTTCTTT	CASSSLARRGLVEAFF
.	TRBJ2-1	TRBV7-9	.	TGTGCCAGCATGGTTCGGCTAAATTACAATGAGCAGTTCTTC	CASMVRLNYNEQFF
many	TRBJ1-1	TRBV20-1	.	TGCAGTGCTTCAGTGGACACTGAAGCTTTCTTT	CSASVDTEAFF
many	TRBJ2-1	TRBV20-1	.	TGCAGTGCCTCGGACTGGGCGGGACCCCGAGGTGAGCAGTTCTTC	CSASDWAGPRGEQFF
.	TRBJ2-5	TRBV20-1	.	TGCGGAGGAGGGTGGAGGGAGACCCAGTACTTC	CGGGWRETQYF
many	TRBJ2-1	TRBV2	.	TGTGCCAGCAGTGAAAGCCCGCCTGCTGAGCAGTTCTTC	CASSESPPAEQFF
many	TRBJ1-1	TRBV12-3/TRBV12-4	TRBD1	TGTGCCAGCAGACCTACAGGGGGAAGGACTGAAGCTTTCTTT	CASRPTGGRTEAFF
many	TRBJ2-7	TRBV29-1	TRBD1	TGCAGCGTGGCCAGGACAGGGGATCGTGGCGAGCAGTACTTC	CSVARTGDRGEQYF
many	TRBJ1-1	TRBV29-1	.	TGCAGCCTCATAGATGTTAACACTGAAGCTTTCTTT	CSLIDVNTEAFF
many	TRBJ2-5	TRBV5-1	.	TGCGCCAGCAGGACAGGGAGGGCCGTTGGGACCCAGTACTTC	CASRTGRAVGTQYF
many	TRBJ1-6	TRBV7-9	.	TGTGCCAGCGATGGGGGGGGTAATTCACCCCTCCACTTT	CASDGGGNSPLHF
many	TRBJ1-2	TRBV15	.	TGTGCCACCAGCAGATCCTCGTTTGATGGCTACACCTTC	CATSRSSFDGYTF
many	TRBJ1-4	TRBV7-8	.	TGTGCCAGCAGCCAACCGGCGGATCAGGGTCGGGAAAAACTGTTTTTT	CASSQPADQGREKLFF
few	TRBJ1-2	TRBV30	.	TGTGCCTGGAGTGTCCCGGGCAGAAACTATGGCTACACCTTC	CAWSVPGRNYGYTF
many	TRBJ2-3	TRBV20-1	.	TGCAGTGCTACCACAGGAGTCACAGATACGCAGTATTTT	CSATTGVTDTQYF
.	TRBJ2-7	TRBV20-1	TRBD1	TGCAGTGCTAGAGACCCGGGACAGGGGTTAGGGGAGCAGTACTTC	CSARDPGQGLGEQYF